These 18 T cell receptor beta chains share one sample of origin, sequenced in a study of blood T cell repertoires in COVID-19. Using immunoSEQ multiplex PCR, the repertoire was profiled, and TCRdb retains in-frame clones only, with some absent. The table shows approximately 210,000 clones, with approximately 90% occurring only once. Sequenced sample: peripheral blood. These receptors were taken from a man aged 25-40 years who had recovered from COVID-19.

This clone was detected only once. V gene TRBV24-1 combines with J gene TRBJ2-6; 10 bases fit TRBD2. The V segment lost 1 base and the J segment 2 bases; nucleotides outside the gene matches: 7. CDR1 KGHDR and CDR2 SFDVKD come from the germline V gene. This CDR3 spans 19 amino acids. CDR3 sequence (DNA): TGTGCCACCAGTGATTTTGGGTCTAGCGGGGGTGCTGGGGCCAACGTCCTGACTTTC. This gives the protein CATSDFGSSGGAGANVLTF.

Only a few counts were recorded for this clone. This sequence joins TRBV7-7 and TRBJ2-1; TRBD1 agrees at 9 bases. The CDR3 runs to 12 residues. The V gene end was trimmed by 5 bases and the J gene end by 8 bases; junction bases not matched to a gene: 1. The germline V gene encodes CDR1 SSHAT and CDR2 FNYEAQ (reference sequence). CDR3 in amino acids: CASSGDRDEQFF. For the CDR3, the DNA is TGTGCCAGCAGCGGGGACAGGGATGAGCAGTTCTTC.

This clone appeared once. The chain couples TRBV12-3 or TRBV12-4 to TRBJ2-5; no clear D. The CDR3 is 11 residues long. The V end was cut by 6 bases, the J end by 2 bases, with 4 bases between. This CDR3 is CASSQQETQYF. In nucleotides, the CDR3 is TGTGCCAGCAGCCAACAAGAGACCCAGTACTTC.

The chain uses TRBV4-2 and TRBJ2-2; 9 nucleotides align to TRBD1. This CDR3 contains 18 residues. J lost 2 bases, V lost 0 bases, and 7 bases had no gene match. CDR1 LGHNA and CDR2 YNFKEQ come from the germline V gene. CDR3 coding DNA: TGTGCCAGCAGCCAAGAGTCGGGACAGGGACTAAACACCGGGGAGCTGTTTTTT. Protein: CASSQESGQGLNTGELFF.

For the CDR3, the DNA is TGTGCCAGTAGCCTGATGATAACGGGGGGTAATACGCAGTATTTT. It yields the protein CASSLMITGGNTQYF. This chain connects TRBV19 to TRBJ2-3; 7 bases fit TRBD2. In germline, CDR1 is LNHDA, CDR2 SQIVND (reference sequence). This CDR3 is 15 amino acids long. V lost 6 bases, J lost 7 bases, and 13 bases stayed unmatched.

J is TRBJ1-2 and V is TRBV28, with 9 bases that match TRBD1. The germline V gene encodes CDR1 MDHEN and CDR2 SYDVKM. The CDR3 length is 16 residues. The V segment lost 6 bases and the J segment 2 bases; nucleotides outside the gene matches: 10. For the CDR3, the DNA is TGTGCCAGCAGACTGGACAGGGGTTTTTTCAACTATGGCTACACCTTC. It encodes CASRLDRGFFNYGYTF.

The V and J genes are TRBV9 and TRBJ2-1; the match to TRBD1 covers 8 bases. CDR3 length equals 15 residues. CDR1 is SGDLS and CDR2 is YYNGEE in the germline V gene. Trimming at V came to 4 bases and at J to 8 bases, leaving 11 bases not matched to a gene. CDR3 coding DNA: TGTGCCAGCAGCACTCGGACAGGGTCGAATGATGAGCAGTTCTTC. Protein sequence: CASSTRTGSNDEQFF.

The rearrangement joins TRBV9 to TRBJ2-7, with TRBD1 matching over 9 bases. Per the germline V gene, CDR1 is SGDLS and CDR2 is YYNGEE. The CDR3 extends over 17 amino acids. V shed 0 bases and J 2 bases; nucleotides not matched to a gene: 9. CDR3 residues: CASSVATGTGFTYEQYF. The CDR3 coding sequence is TGTGCCAGCAGCGTAGCTACGGGGACAGGGTTCACCTACGAGCAGTACTTC.

The chain combines TRBV10-1 with TRBJ2-7, with 9 positions matching TRBD1. The CDR3 covers 15 residues. Germline lookup yields CDR1 WNHNN and CDR2 SYGVQD (reference sequence). V trimming: 3 bases; J trimming: 9 bases; junction bases outside the gene matches: 12. Here the CDR3 DNA reads TGCGCCAGCAGTGAAAGTGGGACAGGGCCGGCCGGGCAGTACTTC. This gives the protein CASSESGTGPAGQYF.

This clone was counted between two and nine times. This chain uses TRBV5-4 with TRBJ2-1; 8 bases align to TRBD1. The CDR3 has 16 amino acids. Germline CDR1 is SGHNT and CDR2 is YYREEE (reference sequence). The V and J ends lost 4 bases and 3 bases, in that order; junction bases with no gene match: 9. The CDR3 DNA reads as TGTGCCAGCAGCCCGGGACAGGTGAACGACTACAATGAGCAGTTCTTC. Translated: CASSPGQVNDYNEQFF. The complete variable domain, with remaining parts taken from reference TRBV5-4 and TRBJ2-1, reads ETGVTQSPTHLIKTRGQQVTLRCSSQSGHNTVSWYQQALGQGPQFIFQYYREEENGRGNFPPRFSGLQFPNYSSELNVNALELDDSALYLCASSPGQVNDYNEQFFGPGTRLTVL.

The chain recombines TRBV21-1 with TRBJ1-1; no DNA check was done on the table's D call, TRBD1. TRBV21-1 is an annotated pseudogene. This CDR3 region has 13 residues. The CDR3 DNA reads TGTGCCAGCAGCAAAGCTGTCGCAGGGAAGGCTTTCTTT. Protein: CASSKAVAGKAFF.

This chain uses TRBV5-4 with TRBJ2-2; D gene ambiguous. Trimming left V 3 bases short and J 4 bases short, with 10 bases between. CDR3 length: 14 residues. CDR1 and CDR2 (germline): SGHNT, YYREEE (reference sequence). CDR3 protein: CASSSPPSTGELFF. The CDR3, as DNA: TGTGCCAGCAGCTCCCCCCCTAGCACCGGGGAGCTGTTTTTT.

The V call is TRBV7-2, the J call TRBJ2-3; TRBD1 might be the D (5 bases). The length of the CDR3 is 16 residues. The germline gives CDR1 SGHTA, CDR2 FQGNSA. V shed 1 base and J shed 4 bases, with 15 bases lying between them. CDR3 protein: CASSLDVGPGPDTQYF. The CDR3 nucleotides are TGTGCCAGCAGCTTAGATGTGGGGCCGGGCCCAGATACGCAGTATTTT.

The J gene is TRBJ2-7, the V gene TRBV7-9; D possibly corresponds to TRBD2 (5 bases). V lost 8 bases and J lost 4, with 9 bases in between. Germline lookup yields CDR1 SEHNR and CDR2 FQNEAQ (reference sequence). CDR3 length: 11 amino acids. The chain's CDR3 is CASSEAYEQYF. The DNA of the CDR3 is TGTGCCAGCTCGGAGGCGTACGAGCAGTACTTC. The whole variable domain, filled in from reference TRBV7-9 and TRBJ2-7, reads DTGVSQNPRHKITKRGQNVTFRCDPISEHNRLYWYRQTLGQGPEFLTYFQNEAQLEKSRLLSDRFSAERPKGSFSTLEIQRTEQGDSAMYLCASSEAYEQYFGPGTRLTVT.

The chain uses TRBV18 and TRBJ2-7, with D perhaps matching TRBD2 (6 bases). V was pared by 2 bases and J by 6 bases, with 14 bases between. The germline CDR1 and CDR2 sequences are KGHSH and LQKENI. The CDR3 length is 14 residues. The CDR3 DNA sequence: TGTGCCAGCTCACCAGGATTTGGAGGGGCCGAGCAGTACTTC. Its translation is CASSPGFGGAEQYF.

V is TRBV18 and J is TRBJ2-7, with a tentative D call TRBD1 (6 bases). CDR1 is KGHSH, CDR2 LQKENI, per germline. V was trimmed by 3 bases and J by 6 bases, leaving 12 bases between them. This CDR3 is built from 13 residues. The CDR3 reads CASSPAGAGEQYF. CDR3 DNA: TGTGCCAGCTCACCGGCAGGGGCAGGCGAGCAGTACTTC.

J is TRBJ2-5 and V is TRBV12-5; the match to TRBD1 covers 8 bases. Germline CDR1 and CDR2: LGHNT and FRNRAP. Trimming took 4 bases from V and 4 from J; bases not matched to a gene: 2. This CDR3 has 13 amino acids. The CDR3 DNA follows: TGTGCTAGTGGTTCCGGACAGGGAGAGACCCAGTACTTC. It yields the protein CASGSGQGETQYF.

As DNA, the CDR3 is TGTGCCAGCAGCTTCTCCCCGACGGGCTCTGGAAACACCATATATTTT. As protein: CASSFSPTGSGNTIYF. The rearrangement uses TRBV5-8 and TRBJ1-3; D remains ambiguous. Germline V gene sequence: CDR1 SGHTS, CDR2 YDEGEE. The V gene lost 2 bases and the J gene lost 0 bases, with 12 bases spanning the gap. There are 16 residues in the CDR3. Together with reference TRBV5-8 and TRBJ1-3, the CDR3 gives the full variable domain: EAGVTQSPTHLIKTRGQQATLRCSPISGHTSVYWYQQALGLGLQFLLWYDEGEERNRGNFPPRFSGRQFPNYSSELNVNALELEDSALYLCASSFSPTGSGNTIYFGEGSWLTVV.